This TCR beta chain was identified in a study of tumor and adjacent non-tumor tissue in lung cancer. At the level of the study: Patients comprised about a dozen adenocarcinoma, a couple of squamous cell carcinoma and 1 small cell lung cancer. Broader study findings: TCR diversity was significantly greater in tumor than normal lung tissue. Shorter survival was associated with higher TCR diversity in tumors. In normal lung, the top 100 clones were significantly more dominant than in tumor.

A modified ARM-PCR protocol with three rounds of nested PCR amplified TCRbeta. One entry per CDR3 protein, called by TCRdb with MiXCR from the multiplex PCR reads. The data show 110,000 or so distinct CDR3 sequences, roughly 80% seen once. Comments on this clonotype: Its antigen is unknown.

Trimming took off 3 bases at V and 4 bases at J, with 14 bases between the two ends. Looked up from germline, CDR1 is KGHDR and CDR2 is SFDVKD. The CDR3 is 15 amino acids. No cell sorting was done before RNA was extracted from the tissue. This chain connects TRBV24-1 to TRBJ2-5; a weak D match, TRBD2 (6 bases). Sequencing was done on a sample of lung tumor tissue. The TCR comes from a woman aged 55-70 years with non-small cell lung cancer. The CDR3 loop is CATSDPWTGVETQYF. The DNA for the CDR3 is TGTGCCACCAGTGATCCCTGGACGGGAGTAGAGACCCAGTACTTC.